These 20 T cell receptor beta chains came from one sample sequenced in a study of T cell responses to AZD1222 COVID-19 vaccine. TCRdb's copy holds only in-frame clones and misses some; the assay was immunoSEQ multiplex PCR. The data hold about 70,000 clones, with nearly 90% observed a single time. Sequencing used peripheral blood, obtained 28 days after the second AZD1222 dose. The receptors were sampled from an adult who received the AZD1222 COVID-19 vaccine.

The chain employs TRBV10-3 and TRBJ2-7, with D unclear. Looked up from germline, CDR1 is ENHRY and CDR2 is SYGVKD. Trimming removed 0 bases at V and 4 bases at J, with 7 bases between. This CDR3 contains 13 residues. The chain's CDR3 is CAISESGSYEQYF. The CDR3 DNA sequence: TGTGCCATCAGTGAGTCCGGCAGTTACGAGCAGTACTTC.

V usage is TRBV19 and J usage is TRBJ1-6; D not certain. V lost 5 bases to trimming and J lost 6 bases, with 11 bases between them. The CDR3 is made up of 14 amino acids. Germline V CDR1 and CDR2: LNHDA, SQIVND (reference sequence). The CDR3 is CASSLRTGNSPLHF. CDR3 sequence (DNA): TGTGCCAGTAGTCTCCGGACGGGTAATTCACCCCTCCACTTT.

The CDR3 sequence is CASSIVSPGSGNTIYF. The DNA of the CDR3 is TGTGCCAGTAGTATAGTTTCACCCGGCTCTGGAAACACCATATATTTT. The chain uses TRBV19 and TRBJ1-3, with D unresolved. Germline V gene lookup returns CDR1 LNHDA and CDR2 SQIVND (reference sequence). The V gene lost 1 base and the J gene lost 0 bases, with 10 bases spanning the gap. The CDR3 is made up of 16 amino acids. Together with reference TRBV19 and TRBJ1-3, the CDR3 gives the full variable domain: DGGITQSPKYLFRKEGQNVTLSCEQNLNHDAMYWYRQDPGQGLRLIYYSQIVNDFQKGDIAEGYSVSREKKESFPLTVTSAQKNPTAFYLCASSIVSPGSGNTIYFGEGSWLTVV.

The chain has TRBV30 and TRBJ1-4; perhaps TRBD1 as D (5 bases). Trimming shortened V by 0 bases and J by 8 bases, and 13 bases separated the two germline ends. This CDR3 is built from 14 residues. Germline CDR1 GTSNPN, CDR2 SVGIG (reference sequence). The CDR3 sequence is CAWSVGGDDEKLFF. Here the CDR3 DNA reads TGTGCCTGGAGTGTAGGAGGGGACGACGAAAAACTGTTTTTT.

This clone was seen a few times. The V call is TRBV5-1, the J call TRBJ2-1, with TRBD1 matching over 7 bases. V shed 4 bases, J shed 5 bases, and the junction held 9 bases outside the gene matches. CDR3 length: 15 amino acids. In germline, CDR1 is SGHRS, CDR2 YFSETQ. The CDR3 loop reads CASSPMGQKNNEQFF. The CDR3 region has the DNA TGCGCCAGCAGCCCCATGGGACAGAAAAACAATGAGCAGTTCTTC.

V and J are TRBV5-4 and TRBJ2-3; D perhaps matches TRBD1 (5 bases). V lost 5 bases and J lost 6, with 22 bases in between. CDR3 length: 16 residues. Germline CDR1 and CDR2: SGHNT and YYREEE (reference sequence). The CDR3 is CASRGAPTDATDTQYF. The CDR3 coding sequence is TGTGCCAGCAGAGGGGCGCCGACAGACGCTACGGATACGCAGTATTTT.

The rearrangement joins TRBV6-5 to TRBJ1-5, with 9 positions matching TRBD1. Germline assignment: CDR1 MNHEY and CDR2 SVGAGI. Trimming took 7 bases from V and 4 from J; bases not matched to a gene: 2. This CDR3 has 13 residues. Here the CDR3 DNA reads TGTGCCAGCACCGGGACAGGGAATCAGCCCCAGCATTTT. It encodes CASTGTGNQPQHF.

The V gene is TRBV6-5, the J gene TRBJ1-6; TRBD1 might be the D (5 bases). V lost 0 bases and J lost 9, with 12 bases in between. The CDR3 loop spans 15 amino acids. Germline-derived CDR1 and CDR2 are MNHEY and SVGAGI. CDR3 loop: CASSYSGTWTSPLHF. The CDR3 nucleotides read TGTGCCAGCAGTTACTCTGGGACGTGGACTTCACCCCTCCACTTT.

This clone was observed a few times. The chain is built from TRBV7-9 and TRBJ2-2; TRBD1 might be the D (5 bases). Per germline, CDR1 SEHNR and CDR2 FQNEAQ (reference sequence). V lost 4 bases and J lost 6, with 6 bases in between. CDR3 length equals 12 residues. The chain's CDR3 is CASSWGAGELFF. CDR3 nucleotide sequence: TGTGCCAGCAGCTGGGGCGCCGGGGAGCTGTTTTTT.

V usage is TRBV29-1 and J usage is TRBJ2-2; 9 nucleotides agree with TRBD1. CDR1 and CDR2 (germline): SQVTM, ANQGSEA. This CDR3 spans 14 amino acids. The V segment lost 3 bases and the J segment 1 base; nucleotides outside the gene matches: 0. The CDR3 sequence is CSVEGQGNTGELFF. The CDR3 nucleotides are TGCAGCGTTGAGGGACAGGGGAACACCGGGGAGCTGTTTTTT.

This chain links TRBV19 with TRBJ1-2, with D uncertain. Germline lookup yields CDR1 LNHDA and CDR2 SQIVND (reference sequence). V lost 3 bases, J lost 7 bases, and 12 bases lay in between. CDR3 length: 13 residues. CDR3: CASSMSIPRGYTF. DNA for the CDR3: TGTGCCAGTAGTATGAGCATCCCCCGTGGCTACACCTTC.

The chain joins TRBV6-5 to TRBJ1-5; possibly TRBD1 for D (5 bases). This CDR3 is 14 amino acids long. The germline V gene encodes CDR1 MNHEY and CDR2 SVGAGI. The V end lost 3 bases, the J end lost 6 bases, and 12 bases lay between the germline ends. CDR3 bases: TGTGCCAGCAGTTATTTCGCAGGGAGTCAGCCCCAGCATTTT. Translated: CASSYFAGSQPQHF.

The chain uses TRBV7-3 and TRBJ2-5; D is possibly TRBD2 (5 bases). V lost 5 bases and J 0 bases, leaving 19 bases between the germline ends. Germline CDR1 SGHTA, CDR2 FQGTGA. The CDR3 consists of 17 residues. CDR3 amino acids: CASSPDPRVRDQETQYF. The CDR3 DNA follows: TGTGCCAGCAGCCCAGACCCTCGGGTGAGGGACCAAGAGACCCAGTACTTC.

The rearrangement links TRBV6-5 to TRBJ2-1, with a weak D call TRBD2 (6 bases). V was cut by 5 bases and J by 2 bases, with 10 bases left in between. From germline, CDR1 is MNHEY and CDR2 SVGAGI. This CDR3 is built from 14 residues. The CDR3 reads CASSLLAAYNEQFF. CDR3 sequence (DNA): TGTGCCAGCAGTCTCTTAGCGGCCTACAATGAGCAGTTCTTC.

The rearrangement uses TRBV3-1 (or the pseudogene TRBV3-2) and TRBJ2-7; 13 bases match TRBD2. This CDR3 is 16 amino acids long. Trimming took 4 bases from V and 6 from J; bases not matched to a gene: 9. The germline gives CDR1 LGHDT, CDR2 YNNKEL (reference sequence). The CDR3 region has the DNA TGTGCCAGCAGCCTCGGGACTAGCGGGAATCTTGGCGAGCAGTACTTC. Translation gives CASSLGTSGNLGEQYF.

The gene calls are TRBV18 and TRBJ2-3; 11 nucleotides agree with TRBD2. With 6 bases clipped from V and 2 bases from J, the junction kept 7 bases outside the gene matches. The CDR3 totals 16 residues. Per the germline V gene, CDR1 is KGHSH and CDR2 is LQKENI. In nucleotides, the CDR3 is TGTGCCAGCTCTCGAACTAGCGGGGGTATCACAGATACGCAGTATTTT. It translates to CASSRTSGGITDTQYF.

J is TRBJ2-7 and V is TRBV16, with 8 bases identical to TRBD1. Germline CDR1 KGHSY, CDR2 FQNENV. V was clipped by 0 bases and J by 7 bases; unmatched bases: 11. This CDR3 is 16 amino acids long. The CDR3 sequence is CASSQSPRQGMGEQYF. CDR3 DNA sequence: TGTGCCAGCAGCCAATCGCCCAGACAGGGGATGGGGGAGCAGTACTTC.

V is TRBV2 and J is TRBJ1-2; D call uncertain. Trimming pared 9 bases from V and 2 bases from J, leaving 13 bases between. Germline assignment: CDR1 SNHLY and CDR2 FYNNEI. This CDR3 has 13 amino acids. The CDR3 DNA reads as TGTGCCAGTAAAAGGACGGTGAACTATGGCTACACCTTC. This gives the protein CASKRTVNYGYTF. Full variable domain (missing parts from reference TRBV2 and TRBJ1-2): EPEVTQTPSHQVTQMGQEVILRCVPISNHLYFYWYRQILGQKVEFLVSFYNNEISEKSEIFDDQFSVERPDGSNFTLKIRSTKLEDSAMYFCASKRTVNYGYTFGSGTRLTVV.

The chain recombines TRBV11-2 with TRBJ2-7; 8 nucleotides agree with TRBD1. The ends lost 4 bases at V and 6 bases at J; junction bases unmatched: 2. The CDR3 is 12 residues long. Germline V lookup: CDR1 SGHAT, CDR2 FQNNGV. The CDR3 DNA follows: TGTGCCAGCAGCTCCGGACAGGGCGAGCAGTACTTC. It translates to CASSSGQGEQYF.

This clone was detected only once. V and J are TRBV5-5 and TRBJ2-1, with TRBD2 matching 9 bases. Germline loops: CDR1 SGHKS, CDR2 YYEKEE (reference sequence). The CDR3 is 16 residues long. V lost 0 bases, J lost 0 bases, and 1 base stayed unmatched. CDR3 region: CASSLGSGSSYNEQFF. CDR3 nucleotides: TGTGCCAGCAGCTTGGGTAGCGGGAGCTCCTACAATGAGCAGTTCTTC.